Reported below is one TCR beta chain. The antigen remains unidentified. The sample is drawn from a study of OX40 agonist ivuxolimab in advanced cancers. Across the whole study: Every 2 weeks, patients got intravenous ivuxolimab at one of six dose levels (0.01-10 mg/kg). Checkpoint inhibitors had been given previously to 35% to 50% of patients.

The CDR3 sequence is 14 residues long. In germline, CDR1 is MDHEN, CDR2 SYDVKM. V was clipped by 7 bases and J by 4 bases, with 17 bases between them. Broader study findings: Partial responders at 0.1-3.0 mg/kg had among the lowest clonal expansion.

Sequencing was performed with immunoSEQ multiplex PCR; in TCRdb, only in-frame clones are kept and a portion is missing. The sample contains fewer than 70,000 clones, about 90% of which appear only once. Peripheral blood came from all dose cohorts at three timepoints. The sample was CD4+ or CD8+ T cells sorted from blood, taken in a trial of the OX40 agonist ivuxolimab. This sequence was found in an adult with an advanced solid tumor such as melanoma, head and neck, liver or kidney cancer. V is TRBV28 and J is TRBJ2-7; D is tentatively TRBD1 or TRBD2 (5 bases each). Here the CDR3 DNA reads TGTGCCAGCATCGGGGACCGACTTGAGTACGAGCAGTACTTC. Amino acid sequence: CASIGDRLEYEQYF.